This T cell receptor (beta chain) comes out of a study of regulatory T cells in long-lasting Graves disease. The CDR3 has 16 amino acids. Germline V gives CDR1 MGHRA, CDR2 YSYEKL. The V and J ends lost 3 bases and 4 bases, in that order; junction bases with no gene match: 8. The TCR beta library used iRepertoire HTBI primers with Arm-PCR amplification of CDR3. TCRdb passed the multiplex PCR reads through MiXCR, listing each CDR3 protein once. The repertoire holds a few hundred thousand distinct CDR3 sequences, with roughly 20% as singletons. As to time point: newly diagnosed GD, antithyroid drugs for less than 3 months. RNA isolated from PBMCs was used to make the TCR library. A roughly 10-milliliter sample of peripheral blood was drawn into EDTA tubes. This sample was shared with a second study, whose subject was T cells in Graves' hyperthyroidism and ophthalmopathy.

The sequenced sample was peripheral blood mononuclear cells (PBMCs), obtained at new diagnosis, from a patient treated with antithyroid drugs. This clonotype was sampled from a woman aged 30 to 39 with Graves disease. J is TRBJ1-4 and V is TRBV4-1; 7 bases match TRBD1. As DNA, the CDR3 is TGCGCCAGCAGCCATTCGACAGGGCAGGATAATGAAAAACTGTTTTTT. Residues: CASSHSTGQDNEKLFF.